One sample yielded the 15 T cell receptor beta chains listed below, sequenced in a study of cytomegalovirus exposure and HLA in healthy donors. PCR employed 60 Vbeta and 13 Jbeta primers. Profiling relied on immunoSEQ multiplex PCR, and the TCRdb table lists in-frame clones only, not all of them. Counted here are roughly 170,000 clones, 83% occurring once; the ten biggest clones make up 1.6%. The sequencing input was PBMCs. The receptors derive from a man aged 50 or older in good health and CMV-seronegative.

This clone came up a few times. This chain connects TRBV4-1 to TRBJ1-6; 8 bases fit TRBD1. Unmatched junction bases numbered 3, after V lost 2 bases and J lost 6 bases. The CDR3 contains 15 residues. CDR1 is MGHRA, CDR2 YSYEKL, per germline. CDR3 DNA: TGCGCCAGCAGCCAATTTGGGACAGGTAATTCACCCCTCCACTTT. Translated: CASSQFGTGNSPLHF.

The chain recombines TRBV11-2 with TRBJ1-2; D is uncertain. The CDR3 is 17 residues long. V was shortened by 0 bases and J by 8 bases, with 22 bases between the two germline ends. The germline gives CDR1 SGHAT, CDR2 FQNNGV. CDR3 region: CASSLDSFGSGGSGYTF. Written as DNA, the CDR3 is TGTGCCAGCAGCTTAGATTCATTTGGATCTGGAGGATCCGGCTACACCTTC.

This clone was recorded a few times. J is TRBJ2-7 and V is TRBV30, with a weak D call TRBD2 (6 bases). Trimming cost V 3 bases and J 2 bases, with 14 bases left between them. The CDR3 totals 14 residues. Germline CDR1 and CDR2: GTSNPN and SVGIG (reference sequence). The CDR3 protein is CAWRARGGAYEQYF. The DNA for the CDR3 is TGTGCCTGGAGGGCCCGGGGAGGCGCCTACGAGCAGTACTTC.

This chain joins TRBV14 and TRBJ2-5; 7 bases align to TRBD2. The CDR3 covers 13 residues. Germline lookup yields CDR1 SGHDN and CDR2 FVKESK. V was pared by 9 bases and J by 1 base, with 5 bases of the junction left unmatched. The CDR3 DNA is TGTGCCAGTAGCGGGCAAATCCAAGAGACCCAGTACTTC. Translated: CASSGQIQETQYF.

The J gene is TRBJ2-5, the V gene TRBV7-2; possibly TRBD2 for D (6 bases). The ends were cut back, 5 bases at V and 0 bases at J, with 13 bases in the middle. CDR1 SGHTA and CDR2 FQGNSA come from the germline V gene. The length of the CDR3 is 15 residues. This CDR3 reads CASSAGRQYQETQYF. In DNA form, the CDR3 reads TGTGCCAGCAGCGCGGGACGACAGTACCAAGAGACCCAGTACTTC.

J is TRBJ2-3 and V is TRBV7-9, with D possibly TRBD2 on 5 matching bases. Trimming pared 8 bases from V and 1 base from J, leaving 16 bases between. CDR3 length: 15 amino acids. From germline, CDR1 is SEHNR and CDR2 FQNEAQ (reference sequence). CDR3 sequence: CASQPGVWGTDTQYF. For the CDR3, the DNA is TGTGCCAGCCAACCCGGGGTGTGGGGCACAGATACGCAGTATTTT.

CDR3 protein: CASSLPGQGFSPLHF. The DNA for the CDR3 is TGTGCCAGCAGCTTGCCGGGACAGGGCTTTTCACCCCTCCACTTT. The V call is TRBV5-6, the J call TRBJ1-6; TRBD1 aligns across 9 bases. Trimming at V came to 1 base and at J to 9 bases, leaving 5 bases not matched to a gene. This CDR3 is 15 amino acids long. Germline CDR1 is SGHDT and CDR2 is YYEEEE.

In nucleotides, the CDR3 is TGTGCCAGCGGCGTTACAGGGGACCCTAATGAAAAACTGTTTTTT. Its translation: CASGVTGDPNEKLFF. V is TRBV28 and J is TRBJ1-4; 7 bases line up with TRBD1. The V segment lost 8 bases and the J segment 3 bases; nucleotides outside the gene matches: 9. There are 15 residues in the CDR3. Germline CDR1 and CDR2: MDHEN and SYDVKM.

The chain couples TRBV18 to TRBJ2-7; 7 positions match TRBD1. This CDR3 comprises 13 residues. The V segment lost 3 bases and the J segment 5 bases; nucleotides outside the gene matches: 4. CDR1 is KGHSH, CDR2 LQKENI, per germline. The CDR3 DNA reads TGTGCCAGCTCACCGGGACAGCAAAACGAGCAGTACTTC. Amino acid sequence: CASSPGQQNEQYF.

The chain uses TRBV4-1 and TRBJ1-5; D possibly corresponds to TRBD1 (5 bases). Trimming shortened V by 1 base and J by 0 bases, and 7 bases separated the two germline ends. The V gene's germline CDR1 is MGHRA and CDR2 YSYEKL. CDR3 size: 15 residues. This CDR3 is CASSQAQGSNQPQHF. The DNA of the CDR3 is TGCGCCAGCAGCCAAGCGCAGGGTAGCAATCAGCCCCAGCATTTT.

The chain couples TRBV6-6 to TRBJ2-3; TRBD1 is a possible D gene (6 bases). This CDR3 comprises 16 residues. Germline CDR1 and CDR2: MNHNY and SVGAGI (reference sequence). Trimming cost V 5 bases and J 4 bases, with 19 bases left between them. The CDR3 protein is CASSQPGVFGADTQYF. The DNA of the CDR3 is TGTGCCAGCAGTCAACCAGGGGTTTTCGGAGCAGATACGCAGTATTTT.

The V gene is TRBV7-3, the J gene TRBJ2-1; D perhaps matches TRBD1 (6 bases). Germline V CDR1 and CDR2: SGHTA, FQGTGA. CDR3 length equals 12 residues. Between the trimmed V and J ends, which lost 6 bases and 13 bases, there was a span of 16 bases. The CDR3 coding sequence is TGTGCCAGCAGTCTTGACCGGGACACCCAGTTCTTC. Its protein is CASSLDRDTQFF.

This clone was detected a few times. J is TRBJ1-1 and V is TRBV6-1; the D gene is possibly TRBD1 (6 bases). Germline CDR1 is MNHNS and CDR2 is SASEGT. The length of the CDR3 is 14 residues. The V and J ends lost 5 bases and 3 bases respectively, with 13 bases between them. DNA for the CDR3: TGTGCCAGCAGTTTTACAGGGTTAGACACTGAAGCTTTCTTT. It specifies CASSFTGLDTEAFF.

The chain recombines TRBV7-9 with TRBJ1-6, with TRBD1 matching 8 bases. The CDR3 contains 18 residues. In germline, CDR1 is SEHNR, CDR2 FQNEAQ (reference sequence). Trimming cost V 4 bases and J 0 bases; bases outside gene matches: 8. CDR3 DNA: TGTGCCAGCAGCTCCGAGACAGGGGCCAGCTCCTATAATTCACCCCTCCACTTT. Translated: CASSSETGASSYNSPLHF.

This sequence joins TRBV19 and TRBJ1-2; D may be TRBD1 (6 bases). V was pared by 6 bases and J by 8 bases, with 19 bases between. CDR1 is LNHDA and CDR2 is SQIVND in the germline V gene (reference sequence). The CDR3 is 14 amino acids. DNA of the CDR3: TGTGCCAGTAGCTTCCTAAACAGGGATTTCGGCTACACCTTC. It yields the protein CASSFLNRDFGYTF.